The 22 T cell receptor beta chains below come from one sample, sequenced in a study of T cell responses to AZD1222 COVID-19 vaccine. Method: immunoSEQ multiplex PCR; TCRdb's copy keeps in-frame clones and lacks some. The sample comprises roughly 130,000 clones, roughly 90% of which are singletons, and under 3.5% rests with the top ten. Material: peripheral blood, obtained on day 0 of AZD1222 vaccination. These TCRs come from an adult in good health.

This chain connects TRBV9 to TRBJ1-1; D gene uncertain. Germline CDR1 and CDR2: SGDLS and YYNGEE. V lost 0 bases, J lost 3 bases, and 6 bases lay in between. The CDR3 runs 13 residues. The CDR3 nucleotides are TGTGCCAGCAGCGTAGGTCGGCACACTGAAGCTTTCTTT. Translated: CASSVGRHTEAFF.

The CDR3 protein is CASSLTRSSYNEQFF. CDR3 bases: TGTGCCAGCAGTTTAACGAGGTCCTCCTACAATGAGCAGTTCTTC. The rearrangement joins TRBV28 to TRBJ2-1, with D uncertain. V lost 2 bases, J lost 0 bases, and 8 bases lay in between. The V gene's germline CDR1 is MDHEN and CDR2 SYDVKM. The CDR3 spans 15 residues.

The genes are TRBV18 and TRBJ1-2; TRBD1 matches 7 bases. The CDR3 contains 13 residues. Trimming removed 1 base from V and 6 bases from J; junction bases left unmatched: 2. Germline CDR1 is KGHSH and CDR2 is LQKENI. CDR3: CASSPQGADGYTF. CDR3 coding DNA: TGTGCCAGCTCACCACAGGGGGCGGATGGCTACACCTTC.

This chain connects TRBV27 to TRBJ1-5, with 8 bases that match TRBD1. The CDR3 is 15 amino acids. Looked up from germline, CDR1 is MNHEY and CDR2 is SMNVEV (reference sequence). After removal of 6 bases from V and 4 bases from J, the junction contained 8 bases not matched to a gene. CDR3 loop: CASSLRQGMNQPQHF. The CDR3 region has the DNA TGTGCCAGCAGCCTGAGACAGGGGATGAATCAGCCCCAGCATTTT.

This sequence joins TRBV6-1 and TRBJ1-3; D possibly corresponds to TRBD1 (6 bases). CDR1 and CDR2 from the germline V gene are MNHNS and SASEGT. The length of the CDR3 is 13 residues. V was pared by 3 bases and J by 8 bases, with 11 bases between. This CDR3 is CASSDGQTHTIYF. CDR3 DNA sequence: TGTGCCAGCAGTGACGGACAGACGCACACCATATATTTT.

The genes are TRBV29-1 and TRBJ1-2, with 8 nucleotides matching TRBD1. The CDR3 length is 12 residues. CDR1 is SQVTM, CDR2 ANQGSEA, per germline. Trimming cost V 7 bases and J 4 bases; bases outside gene matches: 5. The CDR3 DNA sequence: TGCAGCGCGACGACAGGGGCCTATGGCTACACCTTC. This translates into CSATTGAYGYTF.

The chain is built from TRBV7-7 and TRBJ1-4; TRBD1 might be the D (5 bases). Germline V lookup: CDR1 SSHAT, CDR2 FNYEAQ (reference sequence). The V gene lost 5 bases and the J gene lost 8 bases, with 15 bases spanning the gap. The CDR3 runs to 14 residues. The CDR3 region has the DNA TGTGCCAGCAGCCCCGACAGTTCGGGGGAAAAACTGTTTTTT. Protein product: CASSPDSSGEKLFF.

The table lists this clone with a count of one. CDR3 sequence: CASQAYQGGEQYF. The CDR3 bases are TGTGCCAGCCAAGCTTACCAGGGCGGGGAGCAGTACTTC. V usage is TRBV13 and J usage is TRBJ2-7; D possibly matches TRBD1 or TRBD2 (5 bases each). Germline V gene sequence: CDR1 PRHDT, CDR2 FYEKMQ (reference sequence). Trimming cost V 8 bases and J 7 bases, with 18 bases left between them. This CDR3 is built from 13 residues.

This clone was observed a few times. The rearrangement uses TRBV11-3 and TRBJ2-6; maybe TRBD2 (5 bases). Looked up from germline, CDR1 is SGHNT and CDR2 is YENEEA. This CDR3 contains 16 residues. Trimming took 5 bases from V and 2 from J, leaving 13 bases between them. The CDR3: CASSTRTGTGANVLTF. The CDR3, as DNA: TGTGCCAGCAGCACCCGGACGGGGACTGGGGCCAACGTCCTGACTTTC. Together with reference TRBV11-3 and TRBJ2-6, the CDR3 gives the full variable domain: EAGVVQSPRYKIIEKKQPVAFWCNPISGHNTLYWYLQNLGQGPELLIRYENEEAVDDSQLPKDRFSAERLKGVDSTLKIQPAELGDSAVYLCASSTRTGTGANVLTFGAGSRLTVL.

CDR3 nucleotides: TGTGCCAGCACAAGCGGACAGATCTCCTATAATTCACCCCTCCACTTT. Residues: CASTSGQISYNSPLHF. V is TRBV25-1 and J is TRBJ1-6; D possibly corresponds to TRBD1 (6 bases). Germline V gene sequence: CDR1 MGHDK, CDR2 SYGVNS. The ends were cut back, 7 bases at V and 0 bases at J, with 13 bases in the middle. There are 16 residues in the CDR3.

This clone has more than one count but fewer than ten. The rearrangement joins TRBV7-6 to TRBJ2-5; 9 nucleotides match TRBD2. Germline V gene lookup returns CDR1 SGHVS and CDR2 FNYEAQ. V lost 5 bases and J lost 8; bases outside the gene matches: 12. This CDR3 has 15 residues. The CDR3 nucleotides read TGTGCCAGCAGCACTGCGGGAGGGAATAAGAGAACCCAGTACTTC. Translating gives CASSTAGGNKRTQYF.

V and J are TRBV28 and TRBJ1-3, with D possibly TRBD1 on 6 matching bases. This CDR3 contains 15 residues. The V end lost 7 bases, the J end lost 4 bases, and 17 bases lay between the germline ends. Germline V gene lookup returns CDR1 MDHEN and CDR2 SYDVKM. CDR3 region: CASTIQGQGGNTIYF. In nucleotides, the CDR3 is TGTGCCAGCACCATACAGGGTCAAGGGGGAAACACCATATATTTT.

In its sample, this clone was seen a few times. The rearrangement joins TRBV30 to TRBJ2-7; D is unresolved. The CDR3 has 12 amino acids. Germline CDR1 and CDR2: GTSNPN and SVGIG (reference sequence). V lost 1 base and J lost 1, with 5 bases in between. CDR3 DNA: TGTGCCTGGAGTGCGGTTTCCTACGAGCAGTACTTC. This gives the protein CAWSAVSYEQYF.

The rearrangement links TRBV4-1 to TRBJ2-1, with TRBD2 matching over 7 bases. Trimming cost V 1 base and J 1 base; bases outside gene matches: 7. The CDR3 is 17 amino acids. Germline assignment: CDR1 MGHRA and CDR2 YSYEKL. The CDR3 is CASSQVAAGVSYNEQFF. The CDR3 bases are TGCGCCAGCAGCCAAGTCGCGGCGGGAGTTTCCTACAATGAGCAGTTCTTC.

This clone came up once. The chain joins TRBV18 to TRBJ1-2; 7 nucleotides line up with TRBD1. This CDR3 comprises 16 residues. Germline CDR1 and CDR2: KGHSH and LQKENI. The V segment lost 4 bases and the J segment 2 bases; nucleotides outside the gene matches: 10. Here the CDR3 DNA reads TGTGCCAGCTCACTTGAGGGACAGACCCTGAACTATGGCTACACCTTC. It translates to CASSLEGQTLNYGYTF.

The chain joins TRBV7-2 to TRBJ1-3; no definite D call. CDR1 and CDR2 from the germline V gene are SGHTA and FQGNSA. The CDR3 extends over 17 amino acids. The V and J ends lost 5 bases and 0 bases respectively, with 17 bases between them. CDR3 sequence (DNA): TGTGCCAGCAGCCACGCCGCGGGCCATAGCTCTGGAAACACCATATATTTT. Translated, it gives CASSHAAGHSSGNTIYF.

Only one count was recorded for this clone. The sample contains more than one DNA sequence encoding this CDR3. The chain is built from TRBV19 and TRBJ1-5; D is possibly TRBD1 (6 bases). CDR3 length equals 15 residues. Trimming stripped 1 base from V and 1 base from J, with 8 bases between. Germline CDR1 reads LNHDA; CDR2 reads SQIVND (reference sequence). CDR3 nucleotide sequence: TGTGCCAGTAGTATAGGGGGGGGCAGCAATCAGCCCCAGCATTTT. The encoded protein is CASSIGGGSNQPQHF. The full variable domain, in which reference TRBV19 and TRBJ1-5 provide the parts outside the CDR3, is DGGITQSPKYLFRKEGQNVTLSCEQNLNHDAMYWYRQDPGQGLRLIYYSQIVNDFQKGDIAEGYSVSREKKESFPLTVTSAQKNPTAFYLCASSIGGGSNQPQHFGDGTRLSIL.

The chain employs TRBV6-5 and TRBJ1-5; D call uncertain. The germline V gene has CDR1 MNHEY and CDR2 SVGAGI. The CDR3 is 14 residues long. V was pared by 6 bases and J by 5 bases, with 14 bases between. The CDR3 DNA sequence: TGTGCCAGCAGACCCGACACTCGCGATCAGCCCCAGCATTTT. This gives the protein CASRPDTRDQPQHF.

The CDR3 loop is CASSEVADRSTEAFF. The DNA for the CDR3 is TGTGCCAGCAGTGAAGTAGCAGACAGGTCTACTGAAGCTTTCTTT. The J gene is TRBJ1-1, the V gene TRBV6-1, with D possibly matching TRBD1 (6 bases). CDR3 size: 15 residues. Germline assignment: CDR1 MNHNS and CDR2 SASEGT. Trimming stripped 1 base from V and 5 bases from J, with 14 bases between.

This clone occurred once. The rearrangement links TRBV5-1 to TRBJ1-4; D is unclear. Germline V gives CDR1 SGHRS, CDR2 YFSETQ. Trimming removed 2 bases at V and 3 bases at J, with 14 bases between. CDR3 length: 16 amino acids. CDR3 nucleotide sequence: TGCGCCAGCAGCTTTTCCGGGATCGGGGCTAATGAAAAACTGTTTTTT. This gives the protein CASSFSGIGANEKLFF.

This chain uses TRBV5-4 with TRBJ1-6; D unclear. Trimming took off 0 bases at V and 7 bases at J, with 11 bases between the two ends. The CDR3 is 15 residues long. Per germline, CDR1 SGHNT and CDR2 YYREEE (reference sequence). CDR3 in DNA: TGTGCCAGCAGCTTGGACAATCCATGGAATTCACCCCTCCACTTT. It codes for CASSLDNPWNSPLHF.

J is TRBJ1-1 and V is TRBV6-5, with D uncertain. The CDR3 covers 15 residues. The V and J ends lost 0 bases and 3 bases respectively, with 11 bases between them. Looked up from germline, CDR1 is MNHEY and CDR2 is SVGAGI. DNA of the CDR3: TGTGCCAGCAGTTACTCTTCTCAAGGGTACACTGAAGCTTTCTTT. It codes for CASSYSSQGYTEAFF.